These T cell receptor beta chains were read from a single sample in a study of T cells in Graves' hyperthyroidism and ophthalmopathy. TCRdb re-called the multiplex PCR reads with MiXCR, one entry per CDR3 protein. The sample carries just over 550,000 distinct CDR3 sequences, around 46% recorded once. The specimen sequenced was peripheral blood or thyroid tissue (not recorded which). These TCRs come from a woman younger than 30 with Graves' hyperthyroidism. CDR3s include the opening cysteine and the closing phenylalanine or tryptophan. Each record gives: J gene, D gene, clone size, V gene, CDR3 protein. A D gene is named only where the DNA matches it firmly. Size values are once, few and many counts, or a class for expanded clones, and some rows have none.

>TRBJ1-5|TRBD1|.|TRBV2
CASIEGAGQPQHF
>TRBJ1-4|.|.|TRBV15
CATSSLDLNEKLFF
>TRBJ2-7|.|.|TRBV7-8
CASTRRGVYEQYF
>TRBJ1-2|.|many|TRBV10-1
CASSQGPNYGYTF
>TRBJ2-6|.|.|TRBV7-3
CASSQGRSGANVLTF
>TRBJ1-2|TRBD1|many|TRBV29-1
CSSESGTEYGYTF
>TRBJ1-2|.|.|TRBV10-3
CASSEGGGGGYTF
>TRBJ1-1|TRBD1|many|TRBV14
CASSRDREAFF
>TRBJ1-5|.|.|TRBV6-2/TRBV6-3
CASSYFQDNSNQPQHF
>TRBJ2-5|TRBD2|.|TRBV20-1
CSALAGVETQYF
>TRBJ1-1|.|.|TRBV20-1
CSARTGGAYGAFF
>TRBJ2-2|.|.|TRBV24-1
CATSDRTAGELFF
>TRBJ1-2|.|many|TRBV7-9
CASTPPPGVGYTF
>TRBJ2-7|TRBD2|.|TRBV11-1
CANSYQTSRVYEQYF
>TRBJ1-6|.|many|TRBV2
CASSGFRGSPLHF
>TRBJ1-5|TRBD1|many|TRBV15
CATSRGGTVLGNQPQHF
>TRBJ1-6|.|many|TRBV7-8
CASRVGTENNSPLHF
>TRBJ1-1|TRBD1|few|TRBV13
CASSDLTGGTEAFF
>TRBJ2-7|TRBD2|.|TRBV7-2
CASSLVGSGSYEQYF
>TRBJ2-7|.|.|TRBV7-9
CASSSPAGPIYEQYF
>TRBJ1-1|.|.|TRBV19
CASSSLGGQRNTEAFF
>TRBJ1-1|.|few|TRBV20-1
CSARAPENTEAFF
>TRBJ1-3|.|.|TRBV19
CASSIEGITASGNTIYF
>TRBJ2-7|TRBD1|.|TRBV5-1
CASSLPTGTAASYEQYF
>TRBJ2-5|.|few|TRBV7-9
CASTAAVREETQYF
>TRBJ1-5|TRBD1|.|TRBV10-3
CACTRGENSNQPQHF
>TRBJ2-2|.|.|TRBV29-1
CSAGRLTGELFF
>TRBJ1-1|.|.|TRBV7-2
CASSQAGVGTEAFF
>TRBJ2-7|TRBD1|many|TRBV10-3
CAIREIQGAAYEQYF
>TRBJ2-3|.|.|TRBV20-1
CSAEGGTTDTQYF
>TRBJ1-2|.|many|TRBV29-1
CSVEDAQGFYGYTF
>TRBJ1-1|.|.|TRBV10-3
CAIMGTHTEAFF
>TRBJ1-5|.|.|TRBV14
CASSQGFQPQHF
>TRBJ2-5|TRBD2|many|TRBV7-9
CASSLGASGSGETQYF
>TRBJ2-7|.|.|TRBV10-1
CASSAGELGYEQYF
>TRBJ2-2|TRBD2|.|TRBV24-1
CATSDGTSGRAGELFF
>TRBJ2-7|TRBD1|many|TRBV19
CASSTAGQGSYEQYF
>TRBJ1-2|.|.|TRBV7-6
CASSHPGHGYTF
>TRBJ2-2|.|.|TRBV20-1
CSASPETGWGGRNTGELFF
>TRBJ1-3|.|few|TRBV7-9
CASSPPGLGNTIYF
>TRBJ1-5|TRBD1|.|TRBV24-1
CATSDGTGQNQPQHF
>TRBJ1-1|.|few|TRBV7-3
CASSLTPQASFTEAFF
>TRBJ1-4|.|.|TRBV2
CTSSEVGRGEKLFF
>TRBJ1-5|TRBD1|.|TRBV19
CANHDRGSNQPQHF
>TRBJ2-7|TRBD1|.|TRBV20-1
CSARGGTENYEQYF
>TRBJ2-5|TRBD2|many|TRBV29-1
CSVEEIAGGQETQYF
>TRBJ1-5|TRBD1|.|TRBV15
CATSSPGTGDQPQHF
>TRBJ1-1|.|once|TRBV5-1
CASSLTLGSTNTEAFF
>TRBJ1-4|TRBD1|.|TRBV20-1
CSARDDRGPSRNEKLFF
>TRBJ2-7|.|few|TRBV6-6
CASSPSPYEQYF
>TRBJ1-2|.|.|TRBV24-1
CATAGQSGYGYTF
>TRBJ2-5|.|.|TRBV2
CASFPPPETQYF
>TRBJ1-2|.|many|TRBV24-1
CATSDSRVPVNYGYTF
>TRBJ1-3|.|.|TRBV11-1
CASSLTGEGRGNTIYF
>TRBJ1-1|.|few|TRBV10-3
CAISLLENTEAFF
>TRBJ1-6|TRBD1|many|TRBV5-1
CASSWTGTNSPLHF
>TRBJ2-2|.|.|TRBV7-9
CASSLGDMNTGELFF
>TRBJ2-7|TRBD1|.|TRBV7-2
CASSSQPGTGTARGYF